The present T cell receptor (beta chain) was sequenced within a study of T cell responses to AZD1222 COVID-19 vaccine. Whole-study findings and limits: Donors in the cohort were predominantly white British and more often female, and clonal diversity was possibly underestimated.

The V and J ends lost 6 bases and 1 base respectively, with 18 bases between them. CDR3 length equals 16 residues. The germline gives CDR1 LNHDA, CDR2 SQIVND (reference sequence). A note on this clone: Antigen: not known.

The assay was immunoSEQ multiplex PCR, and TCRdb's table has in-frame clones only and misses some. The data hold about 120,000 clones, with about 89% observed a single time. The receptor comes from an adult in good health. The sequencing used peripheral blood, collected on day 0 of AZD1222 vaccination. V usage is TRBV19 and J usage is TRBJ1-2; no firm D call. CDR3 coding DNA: TGTGCCAGTAGCTCGCGGGGTGGGAGGATTAACTATGGCTACACCTTC. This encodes CASSSRGGRINYGYTF.